The 19 T cell receptor beta chains below all came from one sample that was sequenced in a study of early T cells in non-severe SARS-CoV-2 infection. TCRdb processed the 5' RACE reads anew with MiXCR; each CDR3 protein has one entry. This table holds some 34,000 distinct CDR3 sequences, roughly 9.9% found once. The sequencing input was whole blood. Source of these receptors: an adult who was a healthcare worker with PCR-confirmed SARS-CoV-2 infection or an uninfected control (not recorded which).

This clonotype was seen many times. This sequence joins TRBV11-2 and TRBJ2-6; 7 bases are a match to TRBD2. The trim removed 4 bases at V and 0 bases at J, leaving 6 bases unmatched. Germline V gives CDR1 SGHAT, CDR2 FQNNGV. The length of the CDR3 is 17 residues. CDR3 region: CASSSQGGGSGANVLTF. The CDR3 DNA sequence: TGTGCCAGCAGCTCCCAAGGCGGGGGCTCTGGGGCCAACGTCCTGACTTTC.

This clonotype occurred a few times. The chain joins TRBV12-5 to TRBJ1-5, with D unclear. From germline, CDR1 is LGHNT and CDR2 FRNRAP. The CDR3 contains 14 residues. Trimming stripped 2 bases from V and 7 bases from J, with 12 bases between. CDR3 residues: CASGLLNAHQPQHF. The CDR3, as DNA: TGTGCTAGTGGTTTGCTTAACGCGCACCAGCCCCAGCATTTT.

This chain connects TRBV7-9 to TRBJ2-5; 7 bases align to TRBD1. V gave up 1 base and J gave up 1 base; unmatched junction bases: 3. The CDR3 consists of 15 residues. Germline V gene data show CDR1 as SEHNR and CDR2 as FQNEAQ (reference sequence). The DNA of the CDR3 is TGTGCCAGCAGCTTAGGGGACAGAACCCAAGAGACCCAGTACTTC. It encodes CASSLGDRTQETQYF.

This clonotype was seen many times. The chain combines TRBV7-8 with TRBJ1-1; D is unclear. This CDR3 spans 13 amino acids. V lost 2 bases and J 4 bases, leaving 8 bases between the germline ends. The germline V gene encodes CDR1 SGHVS and CDR2 FQNEAQ. CDR3 region: CASSLYGGTEAFF. Written as DNA, the CDR3 is TGTGCCAGCAGCTTATACGGTGGCACTGAAGCTTTCTTT.

This clonotype came up many times. As DNA, the CDR3 is TGTGCCAGCAGCCCCGGCCGAAGCTACGAGCAGTACTTC. Its translation is CASSPGRSYEQYF. This chain joins TRBV7-2 and TRBJ2-7, with D uncertain. Trimming removed 5 bases from V and 3 bases from J, with 11 bases in between. CDR1 and CDR2 from the germline V gene are SGHTA and FQGNSA. The CDR3 runs to 13 residues.

This clonotype was counted many times. The genes are TRBV7-6 and TRBJ2-1; 9 nucleotides match TRBD2. The V gene end was trimmed by 5 bases and the J gene end by 7 bases; junction bases not matched to a gene: 9. There are 15 residues in the CDR3. Germline loops: CDR1 SGHVS, CDR2 FNYEAQ. The CDR3 is CASSRSIAGGNEQFF. In DNA, the CDR3 is TGTGCCAGCAGCCGGTCGATCGCGGGGGGGAATGAGCAGTTCTTC. Together with reference TRBV7-6 and TRBJ2-1, the CDR3 gives the full variable domain: GAGVSQSPRYKVTKRGQDVALRCDPISGHVSLYWYRQALGQGPEFLTYFNYEAQQDKSGLPNDRFSAERPEGSISTLTIQRTEQRDSAMYRCASSRSIAGGNEQFFGPGTRLTVL.

In its sample, this clonotype was seen many times. This chain joins TRBV20-1 and TRBJ2-3; possible D gene TRBD2, 5 bases. The germline V gene encodes CDR1 DFQATT and CDR2 SNEGSKA (reference sequence). V was shortened by 3 bases and J by 2 bases, with 15 bases between the two germline ends. This CDR3 has 15 residues. The CDR3 reads CSASGLGRATDTQYF. CDR3 sequence (DNA): TGCAGTGCTAGCGGGCTTGGGCGGGCCACAGATACGCAGTATTTT.

The chain employs TRBV7-8 and TRBJ2-3, with D perhaps matching TRBD1 or TRBD2 (5 bases each). V lost 5 bases to trimming and J lost 0 bases, with 15 bases between them. Germline CDR1 SGHVS, CDR2 FQNEAQ. This CDR3 has 16 residues. The CDR3 protein is CASSPWGTTSTDTQYF. DNA for the CDR3: TGTGCCAGCAGCCCCTGGGGGACGACTAGCACAGATACGCAGTATTTT.

There are many counts of this clonotype. The junction shows a germline mismatch at one end, possibly a read error. The chain is built from TRBV20-1 and TRBJ2-3; 9 bases are shared with TRBD2. Germline V gene data show CDR1 as DFQATT and CDR2 as SNEGSKA (reference sequence). The CDR3 loop spans 12 amino acids. The CDR3 here is CSAGTSRDTQYF. The CDR3 nucleotides are TGCAGTGCGGGGACTAGCAGAGATACGCAGTATTTT.

The rearrangement links TRBV12-3 or TRBV12-4 to TRBJ2-3; D is ambiguous. V lost 8 bases, J lost 1 base, and 16 bases lay in between. The CDR3 is 15 amino acids. The CDR3, as DNA: TGTGCCAGCGGGTCGGGCCCAGAGGGCACAGATACGCAGTATTTT. Protein: CASGSGPEGTDTQYF.

This clonotype was detected ten times or more. The chain recombines TRBV12-3 or TRBV12-4 with TRBJ2-3; D might be TRBD1 or TRBD2, each matching 5 bases. The CDR3 sequence is 13 residues long. V lost 5 bases and J 11 bases, leaving 17 bases between the germline ends. The CDR3 is CASSPPGAGGQYF. In nucleotides, the CDR3 is TGTGCCAGCAGTCCCCCCGGGGCGGGTGGGCAGTATTTT.

The V call is TRBV6-1, the J call TRBJ2-5, with 12 bases matching TRBD2. The CDR3 totals 15 residues. V shed 10 bases and J 2 bases; nucleotides not matched to a gene: 8. The germline gives CDR1 MNHNS, CDR2 SASEGT. The CDR3 reads CATGTSGLKQETQYF. DNA for the CDR3: TGTGCCACCGGGACTAGCGGGCTAAAACAAGAGACCCAGTACTTC.

The sample holds many counts of this clonotype. This chain's CDR3 is CASSYRDSNSPLHF. CDR3 bases: TGTGCCAGCAGTTACCGGGACAGCAATTCACCCCTCCACTTT. The chain joins TRBV6-6 to TRBJ1-6, with 7 bases aligning to TRBD1. CDR1 is MNHNY and CDR2 is SVGAGI in the germline V gene (reference sequence). This CDR3 region has 14 residues. Unmatched junction bases numbered 2, after V lost 2 bases and J lost 7 bases.

This clonotype has a count of ten or more. This chain links TRBV19 with TRBJ1-2; TRBD1 might be the D (6 bases). Germline V lookup: CDR1 LNHDA, CDR2 SQIVND (reference sequence). Trimming removed 7 bases at V and 8 bases at J, with 17 bases between. The CDR3 sequence is 13 residues long. The CDR3 spells CASNRGGDGGYTF. CDR3 DNA sequence: TGTGCCAGTAACCGCGGGGGCGATGGCGGCTACACCTTC.

This clonotype has ten or more counts. The rearrangement joins TRBV7-3 to TRBJ2-1; 7 bases line up with TRBD1. Germline assignment: CDR1 SGHTA and CDR2 FQGTGA. CDR3 length: 15 amino acids. V was pared by 5 bases and J by 1 base, with 5 bases of the junction left unmatched. CDR3 nucleotides: TGTGCCAGCAGCGCGAACAGGGGATCCTACAATGAGCAGTTCTTC. As protein: CASSANRGSYNEQFF.

In this sample, this clonotype turned up many times. The genes are TRBV19 and TRBJ2-3, with 10 bases that match TRBD1. V shed 5 bases, J shed 6 bases, and the junction held 11 bases outside the gene matches. Germline V CDR1 and CDR2: LNHDA, SQIVND (reference sequence). The length of the CDR3 is 16 residues. The DNA for the CDR3 is TGTGCCAGTAGTGCCCAGGACAGGGGGTTTTCGGATACGCAGTATTTT. Its protein product is CASSAQDRGFSDTQYF.

This clonotype was recorded only once. The chain links TRBV11-2 to TRBJ1-1; D is unresolved. Germline CDR1 and CDR2: SGHAT and FQNNGV. There are 15 residues in the CDR3. The V end was cut by 5 bases, the J end by 8 bases, with 21 bases between. The CDR3 DNA follows: TGTGCCAGCAGCGCCGCCCGGTCTTGGACGCGAGAAGCTTTCTTT. Translating gives CASSAARSWTREAFF.

The chain joins TRBV9 to TRBJ2-1; 12 bases agree with TRBD2. This CDR3 region has 15 residues. The junction had 8 bases not matched to a gene; V was cut back by 4 bases and J by 9 bases. CDR1 is SGDLS and CDR2 is YYNGEE in the germline V gene. In nucleotides, the CDR3 is TGTGCCAGCAGCAGACTAGCGGGGGACACGGCTGAGCAGTTCTTC. Translation: CASSRLAGDTAEQFF.

This clonotype was counted at least ten times. J is TRBJ1-4 and V is TRBV25-1, with D maybe TRBD1 (5 bases). V shed 4 bases and J shed 8 bases, with 20 bases lying between them. Germline CDR1 MGHDK, CDR2 SYGVNS. The CDR3 spans 16 residues. The CDR3 spells CASSVRGGSKMEKLFF. The CDR3 DNA reads TGTGCCAGCAGTGTGCGGGGGGGGTCGAAGATGGAAAAACTGTTTTTT.